Ten or more counts support the clone carrying this T cell receptor beta chain. Primed by a sample-barcoded 5' primer and a J-beta primer mix, a second PCR proceeded for roughly 7 to 12 cycles. In TCRdb, the 5' RACE reads were re-called with MiXCR into one record per CDR3 protein. The table shows 650,000 to 800,000 distinct CDR3 sequences, with around two fifths occurring only once. No fewer than 5.5 micrograms of total RNA were isolated from every sample. The data are from a study of blood T cells in healthy people across ages. V lost 5 bases and J lost 3; bases outside the gene matches: 4. The CDR3 totals 13 residues. Germline V gene sequence: CDR1 DFQATT, CDR2 SNEGSKA (reference sequence).

What was sequenced was blood. The J gene is TRBJ2-3, the V gene TRBV20-1, with 8 bases that match TRBD1. The origin of this receptor is a man aged 60 to 75 in good health. CDR3 DNA: TGCAGTGCTGATCAGGGGGCTACAGATACGCAGTATTTT. Its translation is CSADQGATDTQYF.